This record looks at one TCR beta chain sequence and its context. The sample originates from a study of cytomegalovirus exposure and HLA in healthy donors. Study-level information: An early release of data contained around 80 million unique TCRs, which came from HLA-typed donors.

This PCR relied on a set of 60 Vbeta primers and 13 Jbeta primers. Produced via immunoSEQ multiplex PCR; TCRdb's table is partial and in-frame only. Of 200,000 to 250,000 clones listed, 77% are singletons. Trimming took 2 bases from V and 5 from J, leaving 16 bases between them. The germline CDR1 and CDR2 sequences are MNHEY and SMNVEV (reference sequence). This CDR3 comprises 16 residues. The source of this sequence is a woman in her sixties in good health and CMV-seropositive. The V and J genes are TRBV27 and TRBJ2-1; D remains ambiguous. What was sequenced was PBMCs. The CDR3 loop reads CASSLIRLETHNEQFF. The CDR3 bases are TGTGCCAGCAGTTTAATCAGGTTAGAGACCCACAATGAGCAGTTCTTC.